Following are 13 T cell receptor beta chains from one sample sequenced in a study of cytomegalovirus exposure and HLA in healthy donors. Assay used: immunoSEQ multiplex PCR; TCRdb lists only in-frame clones, some missing. The sample lists some 200,000 clones, roughly 82% occurring once. The sequenced sample was PBMCs. The source is a woman aged 25-40 years in good health and CMV-seropositive.

V is TRBV7-8 and J is TRBJ2-1; 10 nucleotides align to TRBD1. The V and J ends lost 5 bases and 4 bases, in that order; junction bases with no gene match: 5. The CDR3 length is 15 residues. Germline CDR1 and CDR2: SGHVS and FQNEAQ. The CDR3 sequence is CASSRDRGLYNEQFF. The CDR3 DNA sequence: TGTGCCAGCAGCCGCGACAGGGGGCTGTACAATGAGCAGTTCTTC. The whole variable domain, filled in from reference TRBV7-8 and TRBJ2-1, reads GAGVSQSPRYKVAKRGQDVALRCDPISGHVSLFWYQQALGQGPEFLTYFQNEAQLDKSGLPSDRFFAERPEGSVSTLKIQRTQQEDSAVYLCASSRDRGLYNEQFFGPGTRLTVL.

The V and J genes are TRBV11-3 and TRBJ2-2; 11 bases line up with TRBD2. CDR3 length: 16 residues. Per germline, CDR1 SGHNT and CDR2 YENEEA. Trimming cost V 5 bases and J 5 bases; bases outside gene matches: 7. In nucleotides, the CDR3 is TGTGCCAGCAGCCCCTCTAGCGGGAGGTATACCGGGGAGCTGTTTTTT. Translating it yields CASSPSSGRYTGELFF.

This clone has a count of ten or more. The chain is built from TRBV7-9 and TRBJ2-7; D unclear. Germline lookup yields CDR1 SEHNR and CDR2 FQNEAQ (reference sequence). The CDR3 sequence is 14 residues long. Trimming shortened V by 3 bases and J by 2 bases, and 11 bases separated the two germline ends. This chain's CDR3 is CASSFIAGTYEQYF. CDR3 in DNA: TGTGCCAGCAGCTTCATAGCCGGAACCTACGAGCAGTACTTC.

The chain combines TRBV6-5 with TRBJ2-7; 9 positions agree with TRBD1. Germline V gene sequence: CDR1 MNHEY, CDR2 SVGAGI. The V and J ends lost 0 bases and 3 bases, in that order; junction bases with no gene match: 3. The CDR3 is made up of 15 amino acids. The CDR3: CASSYSTGGFYEQYF. CDR3 DNA sequence: TGTGCCAGCAGTTACTCGACAGGGGGTTTCTACGAGCAGTACTTC.

This clone showed up just once. This chain links TRBV27 with TRBJ2-7, with D possibly TRBD1 on 6 matching bases. CDR1 MNHEY and CDR2 SMNVEV come from the germline V gene (reference sequence). The CDR3 runs to 14 residues. With 9 bases removed from V and 5 bases from J, the gap between germline ends came to 20 bases. As DNA, the CDR3 is TGTGCCAGTGGGGTCAGCCCGGACAGCGACGAGCAGTACTTC. It encodes CASGVSPDSDEQYF.

The CDR3 DNA reads as TGTGCCAGCAGCTCTAGCGTTTCCGAGCAGTACTTC. Amino acid sequence: CASSSSVSEQYF. This chain connects TRBV5-4 to TRBJ2-7; tentative D call: TRBD2 (6 bases). CDR1 SGHNT and CDR2 YYREEE come from the germline V gene (reference sequence). Trimming pared 3 bases from V and 6 bases from J, leaving 10 bases between. The CDR3 length is 12 residues.

This clone was observed once. The V gene is TRBV29-1, the J gene TRBJ1-1; tentatively, D is TRBD1 (6 bases). The germline CDR1 and CDR2 sequences are SQVTM and ANQGSEA. Trimming cost V 7 bases and J 1 base, with 16 bases left between them. The CDR3 has 14 residues. The CDR3 spells CSAASGARNTEAFF. For the CDR3, the DNA is TGCAGCGCCGCGTCAGGGGCCAGGAACACTGAAGCTTTCTTT.

A remark on this clone: Compared with germline, one end of the junction differs, possibly owing to a read error. This chain connects TRBV7-7 to TRBJ2-1; 12 nucleotides line up with TRBD2. Germline lookup yields CDR1 SSHAT and CDR2 FNYEAQ (reference sequence). The CDR3 runs to 15 residues. Written as DNA, the CDR3 is TGTGCTAGCAGCTTAGGGACTAGCGGGTACAATGAGCAGTTCTTC. Translating it yields CASSLGTSGYNEQFF.

The V and J genes are TRBV10-3 and TRBJ2-1; the match to TRBD2 covers 12 bases. After removal of 4 bases from V and 6 bases from J, the junction contained 1 base not matched to a gene. Germline assignment: CDR1 ENHRY and CDR2 SYGVKD. The CDR3 has 14 amino acids. Here the CDR3 reads CAISASGRGNEQFF. DNA of the CDR3: TGTGCCATCAGTGCTAGCGGGAGGGGCAATGAGCAGTTCTTC.

The J gene is TRBJ2-1, the V gene TRBV30, with 11 bases matching TRBD2. Germline values: CDR1 GTSNPN, CDR2 SVGIG (reference sequence). The V gene end was trimmed by 5 bases and the J gene end by 8 bases; junction bases not matched to a gene: 2. The CDR3 is 12 amino acids. CDR3 nucleotides: TGTGCCTGGGGACTAGCGGGTTATGAGCAGTTCTTC. Residues: CAWGLAGYEQFF.

The rearrangement links TRBV5-4 to TRBJ2-1; 8 nucleotides align to TRBD2. The germline V gene encodes CDR1 SGHNT and CDR2 YYREEE (reference sequence). Trimming removed 0 bases from V and 3 bases from J; junction bases left unmatched: 5. The CDR3 loop spans 16 amino acids. DNA of the CDR3: TGTGCCAGCAGCTTGGCCAGGACTAGCTTCTACAATGAGCAGTTCTTC. The encoded protein is CASSLARTSFYNEQFF.

The chain recombines TRBV11-2 with TRBJ1-1; the D gene is possibly TRBD1 (5 bases). This CDR3 comprises 14 residues. Germline loops: CDR1 SGHAT, CDR2 FQNNGV. Deletions cut 3 bases from V and 12 bases from J, with 20 bases between. CDR3 DNA: TGTGCCAGCAGCTTTACGGGGGGTCGATACGAGACTTTCTTT. It yields the protein CASSFTGGRYETFF.

This chain links TRBV29-1 with TRBJ2-5; D ambiguous. Deletions cut 4 bases from V and 0 bases from J, with 6 bases between. This CDR3 is 12 amino acids long. Germline loops: CDR1 SQVTM, CDR2 ANQGSEA. This CDR3 reads CSVGPNQETQYF. CDR3 coding DNA: TGCAGCGTTGGGCCCAACCAAGAGACCCAGTACTTC.